This T cell receptor beta chain was observed in a study of T cell responses to AZD1222 COVID-19 vaccine. The V gene end was trimmed by 2 bases and the J gene end by 5 bases; junction bases not matched to a gene: 2. The CDR3 is 14 residues long. In germline, CDR1 is MNHEY, CDR2 SVGAGI. Whole-study findings and limits: At baseline, just 5 or 6 AZD1222 recipients tested seropositive. Only after the peak T cell response were repertoires sampled.

Sequencing used immunoSEQ multiplex PCR; TCRdb keeps in-frame clones, though not all of them. The sample records roughly 150,000 clones, 85% to 95% being singletons. A word on this clone: Its antigen is unknown.

Pooling covered second doses at about 4 or about 12 weeks. This chain connects TRBV6-5 to TRBJ1-1; 10 bases match TRBD1. Sequenced here: peripheral blood, sampled 28 days after the second AZD1222 dose. The clonotype was recovered from an adult who received the AZD1222 COVID-19 vaccine. The chain's CDR3 is CASSYGTGVTEAFF. The CDR3, as DNA: TGTGCCAGCAGTTACGGGACAGGGGTAACTGAAGCTTTCTTT.